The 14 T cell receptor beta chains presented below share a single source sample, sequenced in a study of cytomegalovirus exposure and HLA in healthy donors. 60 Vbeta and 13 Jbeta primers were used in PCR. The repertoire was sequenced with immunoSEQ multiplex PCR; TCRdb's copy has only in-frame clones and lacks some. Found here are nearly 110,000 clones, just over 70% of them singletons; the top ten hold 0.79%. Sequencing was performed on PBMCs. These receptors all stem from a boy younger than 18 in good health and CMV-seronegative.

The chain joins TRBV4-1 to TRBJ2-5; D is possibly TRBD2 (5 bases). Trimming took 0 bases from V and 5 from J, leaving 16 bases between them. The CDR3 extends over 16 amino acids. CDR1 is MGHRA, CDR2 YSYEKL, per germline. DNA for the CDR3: TGCGCCAGCAGCCAAGATCGGGGTTCGGGGTCGGAGACCCAGTACTTC. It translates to CASSQDRGSGSETQYF.

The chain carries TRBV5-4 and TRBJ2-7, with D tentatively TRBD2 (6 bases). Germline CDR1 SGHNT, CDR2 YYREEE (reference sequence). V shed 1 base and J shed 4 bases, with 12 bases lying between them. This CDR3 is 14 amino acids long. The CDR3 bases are TGTGCCAGCAGCTTGTTTGGGACTGTATACGAGCAGTACTTC. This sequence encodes CASSLFGTVYEQYF.

CDR3 bases: TGTGCCAGCAGTGAAGCCCGTCGACAGGGACGAGCTTTCTTT. It yields the protein CASSEARRQGRAFF. The chain carries TRBV2 and TRBJ1-1, with 7 bases fitting TRBD1. After removal of 0 bases from V and 10 bases from J, the junction contained 8 bases not matched to a gene. Germline V gene data show CDR1 as SNHLY and CDR2 as FYNNEI. The CDR3 is made up of 14 amino acids.

CDR3 nucleotides: TGTGCCAGCAGCGTAGGGGGACTAGCGGGAGGGCCCGACAATGAGCAGTTCTTC. It yields the protein CASSVGGLAGGPDNEQFF. The rearrangement uses TRBV9 and TRBJ2-1; 16 nucleotides line up with TRBD2. CDR1 is SGDLS and CDR2 is YYNGEE in the germline V gene. The V segment lost 0 bases and the J segment 5 bases; nucleotides outside the gene matches: 5. CDR3 length: 18 amino acids.

CDR3 sequence (DNA): TGTGCCAGCTCACCAGCCGGGACAGGGGGCGCTGAGGCCTATGGCTACACCTTC. It translates to CASSPAGTGGAEAYGYTF. The genes are TRBV18 and TRBJ1-2; 12 nucleotides match TRBD1. The V and J ends lost 2 bases and 4 bases, in that order; junction bases with no gene match: 11. The CDR3 runs to 18 residues. CDR1 KGHSH and CDR2 LQKENI come from the germline V gene.

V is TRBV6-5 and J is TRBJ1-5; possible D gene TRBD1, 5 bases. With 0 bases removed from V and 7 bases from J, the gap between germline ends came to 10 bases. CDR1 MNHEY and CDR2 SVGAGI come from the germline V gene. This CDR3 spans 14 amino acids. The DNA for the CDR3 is TGTGCCAGCAGTTACTCGCAGGGCTGGCAGCCCCAGCATTTT. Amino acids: CASSYSQGWQPQHF.

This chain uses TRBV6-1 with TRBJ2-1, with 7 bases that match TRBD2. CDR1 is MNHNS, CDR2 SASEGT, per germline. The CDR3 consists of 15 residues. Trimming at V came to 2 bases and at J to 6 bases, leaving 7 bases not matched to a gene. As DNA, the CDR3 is TGTGCCAGCAGTGAACTAGGGACTACAGGCAATGAGCAGTTCTTC. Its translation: CASSELGTTGNEQFF.

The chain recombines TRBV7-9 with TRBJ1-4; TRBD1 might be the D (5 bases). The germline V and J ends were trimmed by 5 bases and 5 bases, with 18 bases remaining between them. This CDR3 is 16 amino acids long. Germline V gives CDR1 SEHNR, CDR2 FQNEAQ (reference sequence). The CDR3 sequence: CASSTPAGGENEKLFF. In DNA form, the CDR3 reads TGTGCCAGCAGCACCCCCGCGGGGGGAGAGAATGAAAAACTGTTTTTT.

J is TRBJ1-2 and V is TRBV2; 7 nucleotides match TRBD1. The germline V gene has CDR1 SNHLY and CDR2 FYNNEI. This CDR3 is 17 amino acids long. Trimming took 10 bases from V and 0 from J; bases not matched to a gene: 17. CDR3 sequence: CAILALTGQKANYGYTF. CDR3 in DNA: TGTGCCATCCTAGCCTTGACAGGGCAGAAAGCTAACTATGGCTACACCTTC.

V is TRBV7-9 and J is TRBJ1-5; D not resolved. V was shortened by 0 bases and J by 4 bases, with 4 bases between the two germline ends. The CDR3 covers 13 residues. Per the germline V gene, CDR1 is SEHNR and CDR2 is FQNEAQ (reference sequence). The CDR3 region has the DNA TGTGCCAGCAGCTTAGCCCCAAATCAGCCCCAGCATTTT. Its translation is CASSLAPNQPQHF. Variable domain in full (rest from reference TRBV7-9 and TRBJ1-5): DTGVSQNPRHKITKRGQNVTFRCDPISEHNRLYWYRQTLGQGPEFLTYFQNEAQLEKSRLLSDRFSAERPKGSFSTLEIQRTEQGDSAMYLCASSLAPNQPQHFGDGTRLSIL.

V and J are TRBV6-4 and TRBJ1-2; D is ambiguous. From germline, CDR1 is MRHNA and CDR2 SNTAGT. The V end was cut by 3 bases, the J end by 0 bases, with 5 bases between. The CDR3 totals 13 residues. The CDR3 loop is CASSDNSNYGYTF. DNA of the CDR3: TGTGCCAGCAGTGATAATTCTAACTATGGCTACACCTTC.

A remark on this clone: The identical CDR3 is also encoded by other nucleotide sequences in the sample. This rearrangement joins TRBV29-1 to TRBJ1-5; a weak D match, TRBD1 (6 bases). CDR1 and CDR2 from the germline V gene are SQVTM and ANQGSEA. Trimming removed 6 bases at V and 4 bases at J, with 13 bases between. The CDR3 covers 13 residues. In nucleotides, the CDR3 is TGCAGCGTGGTACAGGGCTGGAATCAGCCCCAGCATTTT. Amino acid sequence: CSVVQGWNQPQHF.

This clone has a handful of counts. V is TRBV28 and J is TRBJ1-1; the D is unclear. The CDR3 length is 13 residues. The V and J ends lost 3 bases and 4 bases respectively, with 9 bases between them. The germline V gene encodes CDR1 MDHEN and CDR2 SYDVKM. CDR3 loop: CASSLQAGTEAFF. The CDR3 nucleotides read TGTGCCAGCAGTTTGCAGGCGGGCACTGAAGCTTTCTTT.

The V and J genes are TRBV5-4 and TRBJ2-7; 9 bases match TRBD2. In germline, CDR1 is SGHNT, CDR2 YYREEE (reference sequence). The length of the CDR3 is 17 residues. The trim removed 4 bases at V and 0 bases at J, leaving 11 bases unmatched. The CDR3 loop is CASSRPGSGGISYEQYF. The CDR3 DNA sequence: TGTGCCAGCAGCCGCCCGGGGAGCGGGGGGATCTCCTACGAGCAGTACTTC.